This TCR beta chain comes out of a study of regulatory T cells in long-lasting Graves disease. In its sample, this clonotype was seen a few times. The target antigen is unknown. The conserved closing phenylalanine or tryptophan is absent in this CDR3, likely reflecting a read error. General study findings and limits: New patients shared about a thousand public clonotypes, fewer than the roughly 2,500 shared by persistent patients.

The time point denotes: newly diagnosed GD, antithyroid drugs for less than 3 months. With RNA extracted from PBMCs as input, the TCR library was made. Diagnoses of Graves' disease were made by American Thyroid Association guidelines. In germline, CDR1 is DFQATT, CDR2 SNEGSKA (reference sequence). The CDR3 consists of 11 residues. Trimming cost V 5 bases and J 6 bases, with 11 bases left between them. Building of the TCR beta libraries involved iRepertoire HTBI primers and Arm-PCR of CDR3 regions. TCRdb called the multiplex PCR reads again in MiXCR, with one record for every CDR3 protein. The table includes some 340,000 distinct CDR3 sequences, over 9.5% detected once. The same sample was also used in a study of T cells in Graves' hyperthyroidism and ophthalmopathy. That source notes: Patients with uncontrolled infections, other autoimmune diseases, pregnancy or lactation were excluded. Diagnoses rested on clinical symptoms, serum thyroxine and TRAb, thyroid ultrasound and orbital computed tomography.

V is TRBV20-1 and J is TRBJ2-7; D gene ambiguous. Sequencing used peripheral blood mononuclear cells (PBMCs), obtained at new diagnosis, from a patient treated with antithyroid drugs. The TCR comes from a woman younger than 35 with Graves disease. The CDR3 DNA reads as TGCAGTGCTGGTGGGGTATTCGAGCAGTACCTC. It encodes CSAGGVFEQYL.